The sample holds many counts of the clone carrying this TCR beta chain. This sample also contains other DNA sequences that code for the same CDR3. This sample is part of a study of shared clonotypes between healthy human individuals. Deep-level assay runs were performed. The material for each subset, its genomic DNA, was split evenly across several immunoSEQ plates. Per the original methods: ImmunoSEQ yielded junction-only sequences lacking quality scores, so filtering differed. The data were produced by immunoSEQ multiplex PCR, yet TCRdb's version contains in-frame clones alone and is incomplete. That table is the source of V, J and clone size, and D and trimming were worked out from the DNA. The profile covers about half a million clones, with around four fifths appearing a single time and 12% taken by the ten largest. Germline V lookup: CDR1 MGHRA, CDR2 YSYEKL. V trimming: 4 bases; J trimming: 7 bases; junction bases outside the gene matches: 7. There are 14 residues in the CDR3.

The TCR originated in a woman aged 40 to 50 in good health. Some clones in this sample may be carry-over from other donors' samples. The chain uses TRBV4-1 and TRBJ2-7; 10 bases align to TRBD2. Material for sequencing was PBMCs. The CDR3: CASSPRVAGGEQYF. CDR3 nucleotide sequence: TGCGCCAGCAGCCCCCGGGTAGCGGGAGGTGAGCAGTACTTC.